A single sample is the source of the 8 T cell receptor beta chains below, sequenced in a study of OX40 agonist ivuxolimab in advanced cancers. Assay used: immunoSEQ multiplex PCR; TCRdb lists only in-frame clones, some missing. The sample consists of about 53,000 clones, around nine tenths of them appearing once. The sample consisted of CD4+ or CD8+ T cells sorted from blood, taken in a trial of the OX40 agonist ivuxolimab. All receptors come from an adult with an advanced solid tumor such as melanoma, head and neck, liver or kidney cancer.

The gene calls are TRBV11-2 and TRBJ2-5, with 11 nucleotides matching TRBD1. The V gene's germline CDR1 is SGHAT and CDR2 FQNNGV. The ends lost 5 bases at V and 5 bases at J; junction bases unmatched: 4. The CDR3 spans 14 residues. CDR3 sequence (DNA): TGTGCCAGCAGCCGGGACAGGGGGAGGGAGACCCAGTACTTC. This codes for CASSRDRGRETQYF. The full variable domain, rest sourced from reference TRBV11-2 and TRBJ2-5, is EAGVAQSPRYKIIEKRQSVAFWCNPISGHATLYWYQQILGQGPKLLIQFQNNGVVDDSQLPKDRFSAERLKGVDSTLKIQPAKLEDSAVYLCASSRDRGRETQYFGPGTRLLVL.

The chain combines TRBV4-2 with TRBJ2-7; TRBD2 matches 8 bases. The CDR3 spans 17 residues. Germline V gene sequence: CDR1 LGHNA, CDR2 YNFKEQ. With 0 bases clipped from V and 4 bases from J, the junction kept 11 bases outside the gene matches. In DNA, the CDR3 is TGTGCCAGCAGCCAAGAAGGAGGAATAGCGGGAATATACGAGCAGTACTTC. It is translated as CASSQEGGIAGIYEQYF.

This sequence joins TRBV28 and TRBJ1-1; D remains ambiguous. The CDR3 loop spans 13 amino acids. V lost 7 bases, J lost 0 bases, and 9 bases lay in between. The V gene's germline CDR1 is MDHEN and CDR2 SYDVKM. In DNA, the CDR3 is TGTGCCAGCACGGGAGCGATGAACACTGAAGCTTTCTTT. It encodes CASTGAMNTEAFF. Filled out from reference TRBV28 and TRBJ1-1, the complete variable domain reads DVKVTQSSRYLVKRTGEKVFLECVQDMDHENMFWYRQDPGLGLRLIYFSYDVKMKEKGDIPEGYSVSREKKERFSLILESASTNQTSMYLCASTGAMNTEAFFGQGTRLTVV.

This sequence joins TRBV4-1 and TRBJ1-5; TRBD1 might be the D (5 bases). Germline V gives CDR1 MGHRA, CDR2 YSYEKL. This CDR3 contains 15 residues. With 0 bases removed from V and 7 bases from J, the gap between germline ends came to 13 bases. CDR3 DNA: TGCGCCAGCAGCCAAGATGCGGGGGGTGGCCAGCCCCAGCATTTT. Amino acid sequence: CASSQDAGGGQPQHF.

This CDR3 is CASSSRTGSLYGYTF. CDR3 DNA sequence: TGTGCCAGCAGTTCCCGGACAGGGTCTCTCTATGGCTACACCTTC. The chain has TRBV27 and TRBJ1-2; 8 nucleotides match TRBD1. Germline CDR1 reads MNHEY; CDR2 reads SMNVEV (reference sequence). This CDR3 has 15 amino acids. V shed 4 bases, J shed 4 bases, and the junction held 8 bases outside the gene matches.

This sequence joins TRBV18 and TRBJ2-1; TRBD1 agrees at 10 bases. In germline, CDR1 is KGHSH, CDR2 LQKENI. The trim removed 4 bases at V and 0 bases at J, leaving 6 bases unmatched. This CDR3 comprises 17 residues. The CDR3 DNA is TGTGCCAGCTCACGGGGACAGGGGCTGGGCTCCTACAATGAGCAGTTCTTC. This encodes CASSRGQGLGSYNEQFF.

V and J are TRBV18 and TRBJ1-1; 7 bases match TRBD1. The CDR3 is 15 residues long. J was trimmed by 7 bases and V by 6 bases; bases with no gene match: 14. CDR1 and CDR2 from the germline V gene are KGHSH and LQKENI. The CDR3 region is CASSPLMGTESEAFF. DNA of the CDR3: TGTGCCAGCTCTCCTTTAATGGGGACAGAGAGTGAAGCTTTCTTT.

The chain carries TRBV5-4 and TRBJ1-6; D call uncertain. The CDR3 is 15 amino acids. CDR1 SGHNT and CDR2 YYREEE come from the germline V gene (reference sequence). The V end was cut by 4 bases, the J end by 5 bases, with 13 bases between. The CDR3, as DNA: TGTGCCAGCAGCATCGTAGGGCAAAATAATTCACCCCTCCACTTT. Its protein is CASSIVGQNNSPLHF.